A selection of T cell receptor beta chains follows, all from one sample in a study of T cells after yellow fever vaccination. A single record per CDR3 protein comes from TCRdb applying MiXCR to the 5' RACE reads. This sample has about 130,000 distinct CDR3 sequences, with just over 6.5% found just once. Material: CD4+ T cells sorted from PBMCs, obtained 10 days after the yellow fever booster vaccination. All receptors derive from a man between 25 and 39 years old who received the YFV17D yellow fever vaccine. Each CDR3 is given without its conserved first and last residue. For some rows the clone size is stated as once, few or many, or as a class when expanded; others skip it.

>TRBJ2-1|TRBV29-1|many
SVEDAGTSGASSYNEQF
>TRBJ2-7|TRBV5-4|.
ASSEGQISDYEQY
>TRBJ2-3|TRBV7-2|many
ASSLGSRGDTQY
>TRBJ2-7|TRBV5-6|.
ASSPGLLYEQY
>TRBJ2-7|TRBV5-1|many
ASSLSYELNEQY
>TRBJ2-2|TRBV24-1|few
ATSDGPTTGELF
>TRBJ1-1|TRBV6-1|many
ASSAQAASEAF
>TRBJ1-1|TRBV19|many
ASSIRDRSEAF
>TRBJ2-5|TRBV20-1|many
SARAPLAGREETQY
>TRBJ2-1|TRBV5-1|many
ASSPLAGGANEQF
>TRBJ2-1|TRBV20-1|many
SARVQGGKLYNEQF
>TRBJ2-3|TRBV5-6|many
ASSSNSYTQY
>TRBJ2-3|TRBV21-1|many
ARDPTSVRSTDTQY
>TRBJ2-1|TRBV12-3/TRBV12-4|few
ASSLSSAGLNEQF
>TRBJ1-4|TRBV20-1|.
SARSGSDFEKLF
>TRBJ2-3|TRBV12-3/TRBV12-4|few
ASSPSGRGYTDTQY
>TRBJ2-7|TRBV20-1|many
SARSGSTYEQY
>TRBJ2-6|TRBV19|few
ASSPFSGANVLT
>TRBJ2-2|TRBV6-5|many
ASSYAGGGTMRAGELF
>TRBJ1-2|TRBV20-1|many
SAKDLNYGYT
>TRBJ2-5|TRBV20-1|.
SAKAGKETQY
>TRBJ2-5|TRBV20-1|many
SARYRELGTQY
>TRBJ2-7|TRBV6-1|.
ASSAYPGRFGGRQY
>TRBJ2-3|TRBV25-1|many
ASRSRRGTQY
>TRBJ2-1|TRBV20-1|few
SANQADPVTYNEQF
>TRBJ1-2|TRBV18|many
ASSPLDQGYGYT
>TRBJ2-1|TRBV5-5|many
ASSVNEQF
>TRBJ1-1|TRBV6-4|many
AAGWLNTEAF
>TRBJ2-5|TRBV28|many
ASSSAGAGVETQY